What follows are 32 T cell receptor beta chains derived from one specimen sequenced in a study of blood T cell repertoires in COVID-19. TCRdb's table, derived via immunoSEQ multiplex PCR, lists solely in-frame clones and lacks some. The table lists 250,000 to 300,000 clones, around 86% of them singletons. Input material: peripheral blood. These receptors came from a man between 18 and 35 years old with active or convalescent COVID-19.

The rearrangement uses TRBV28 and TRBJ1-5; 7 nucleotides match TRBD1. Looked up from germline, CDR1 is MDHEN and CDR2 is SYDVKM. V dropped 6 bases and J dropped 6; count of bases not matched to a gene: 14. The CDR3 is made up of 16 amino acids. The CDR3 DNA reads as TGTGCCAGCAGGTACACAGGGGCCCCATGGAGTCAGCCCCAGCATTTT. Protein sequence: CASRYTGAPWSQPQHF.

The chain has TRBV6-5 and TRBJ2-7; possible D gene TRBD1, 5 bases. V was trimmed by 7 bases and J by 7 bases, leaving 8 bases between them. CDR1 is MNHEY, CDR2 SVGAGI, per germline. CDR3 length: 10 residues. In nucleotides, the CDR3 is TGTGCCAGCAATGGGGCTGAGCAGTACTTC. Its translation: CASNGAEQYF.

This sequence joins TRBV6-5 and TRBJ1-1; 9 nucleotides match TRBD1. The CDR3 totals 13 residues. Germline lookup yields CDR1 MNHEY and CDR2 SVGAGI. The ends lost 6 bases at V and 7 bases at J; junction bases unmatched: 6. CDR3 protein: CASRKQGAGEAFF. The CDR3 bases are TGTGCCAGCAGAAAACAGGGGGCAGGTGAAGCTTTCTTT.

The rearrangement joins TRBV29-1 to TRBJ2-3; 13 nucleotides match TRBD2. The germline gives CDR1 SQVTM, CDR2 ANQGSEA. V gave up 6 bases and J gave up 5 bases; unmatched junction bases: 2. This CDR3 is built from 13 residues. The CDR3 spells CSVGTSGIDTQYF. The DNA for the CDR3 is TGCAGCGTCGGGACTAGCGGGATAGATACGCAGTATTTT.

CDR3 in amino acids: CATQAQGTDTQYF. The CDR3 DNA is TGTGCCACCCAGGCGCAGGGCACAGATACGCAGTATTTT. The genes are TRBV24-1 and TRBJ2-3; D not resolved. The CDR3 contains 13 residues. The V gene lost 9 bases and the J gene lost 1 base, with 10 bases spanning the gap. Germline V gene sequence: CDR1 KGHDR, CDR2 SFDVKD.

This clone was observed a handful of times. This chain links TRBV6-2 or TRBV6-3 with TRBJ2-7, with a possible D match to TRBD2 (6 bases). The V gene's germline CDR1 is MNHEY and CDR2 SVGEGT. The ends were cut back, 4 bases at V and 3 bases at J, with 13 bases in the middle. This CDR3 is built from 14 residues. CDR3 sequence: CASSSSVGVYEQYF. In DNA form, the CDR3 reads TGTGCCAGCAGTTCTAGCGTCGGAGTCTACGAGCAGTACTTC.

J is TRBJ2-7 and V is TRBV6-2 or TRBV6-3, with 8 bases lining up with TRBD2. Germline V lookup: CDR1 MNHEY, CDR2 SVGEGT. This CDR3 contains 16 residues. V was clipped by 2 bases and J by 3 bases; unmatched bases: 9. The CDR3 DNA follows: TGTGCCAGCAGTTACCTTCCCCGGGGGGGCTTCTACGAGCAGTACTTC. Translated: CASSYLPRGGFYEQYF.

J is TRBJ2-3 and V is TRBV6-6; D uncertain. V lost 8 bases to trimming and J lost 3 bases, with 6 bases between them. CDR1 is MNHNY, CDR2 SVGAGI, per germline (reference sequence). The CDR3 consists of 11 residues. CDR3 DNA: TGTGCCAGCTCAATTACAGATACGCAGTATTTT. Translated, it gives CASSITDTQYF.

The chain joins TRBV9 to TRBJ2-7; 9 nucleotides match TRBD1. Germline values: CDR1 SGDLS, CDR2 YYNGEE. The length of the CDR3 is 13 residues. The junction had 5 bases not matched to a gene; V was cut back by 4 bases and J by 6 bases. The CDR3 reads CASSPDRGVEQYF. The CDR3 coding sequence is TGTGCCAGCAGCCCGGACAGGGGCGTCGAGCAGTACTTC.

This chain uses TRBV27 with TRBJ2-1, with 13 bases matching TRBD2. V lost 2 bases to trimming and J lost 8 bases; unmatched junction nucleotides: 6. From germline, CDR1 is MNHEY and CDR2 SMNVEV (reference sequence). This CDR3 has 16 residues. In nucleotides, the CDR3 is TGTGCCAGCAGTTTAATCACTAGCGGGGGGGTGTATGAGCAGTTCTTC. This sequence encodes CASSLITSGGVYEQFF.

V and J are TRBV6-5 and TRBJ2-2, with D uncertain. Germline CDR1 MNHEY, CDR2 SVGAGI. Trimming cost V 9 bases and J 7 bases, with 15 bases left between them. The CDR3 is made up of 13 amino acids. CDR3 bases: TGTGCCAGTCTTGTCCCCCCGGGCGGGGAGCTGTTTTTT. Protein: CASLVPPGGELFF.

This chain joins TRBV27 and TRBJ1-2, with 8 bases lining up with TRBD1. Germline V gene lookup returns CDR1 MNHEY and CDR2 SMNVEV (reference sequence). V trimming: 5 bases; J trimming: 3 bases; junction bases outside the gene matches: 5. This CDR3 region has 14 residues. The CDR3 DNA reads TGTGCCAGCAGTCCTCAGGGGGCGGACTATGGCTACACCTTC. Translation: CASSPQGADYGYTF.

This clone was seen only a few times. CDR3 sequence: CASSLVQGETQYF. CDR3 DNA sequence: TGTGCCAGCAGCTTGGTTCAGGGGGAGACCCAGTACTTC. This rearrangement joins TRBV5-6 to TRBJ2-5; D may be TRBD1 (6 bases). V lost 0 bases and J 5 bases, leaving 8 bases between the germline ends. The CDR3 totals 13 residues. CDR1 is SGHDT and CDR2 is YYEEEE in the germline V gene.

The gene calls are TRBV14 and TRBJ2-7, with no clear D. V gave up 3 bases and J gave up 5 bases, with 14 bases separating them. Germline V gene lookup returns CDR1 SGHDN and CDR2 FVKESK. The CDR3 length is 14 residues. This CDR3 is CASSHLASPNEQYF. Written as DNA, the CDR3 is TGTGCCAGCAGCCACTTAGCTTCCCCGAACGAGCAGTACTTC. The whole variable domain, remainder taken from reference TRBV14 and TRBJ2-7, is EAGVTQFPSHSVIEKGQTVTLRCDPISGHDNLYWYRRVMGKEIKFLLHFVKESKQDESGMPNNRFLAERTGGTYSTLKVQPAELEDSGVYFCASSHLASPNEQYFGPGTRLTVT.

The rearrangement links TRBV27 to TRBJ1-4; D is uncertain. Germline CDR1 is MNHEY and CDR2 is SMNVEV (reference sequence). V was trimmed by 6 bases and J by 8 bases, leaving 19 bases between them. The CDR3 covers 15 residues. As DNA, the CDR3 is TGTGCCAGCAGCCCCAGACTCCGAGCGAGCGAAAAACTGTTTTTT. It translates to CASSPRLRASEKLFF.

The V and J genes are TRBV10-1 and TRBJ2-2, with D uncertain. The CDR3 loop spans 16 amino acids. V lost 3 bases, J lost 0 bases, and 11 bases lay in between. Per the germline V gene, CDR1 is WNHNN and CDR2 is SYGVQD (reference sequence). The CDR3: CASSDQVPSNTGELFF. CDR3 nucleotides: TGCGCCAGCAGTGATCAGGTCCCCTCGAACACCGGGGAGCTGTTTTTT.

The rearrangement uses TRBV30 and TRBJ2-1; D possibly corresponds to TRBD2 (6 bases). Germline V lookup: CDR1 GTSNPN, CDR2 SVGIG (reference sequence). V was cut by 5 bases and J by 0 bases, with 11 bases left in between. CDR3 size: 14 residues. As DNA, the CDR3 is TGTGCCTGGGGGCTCGGGGGCTCCTACAATGAGCAGTTCTTC. This gives the protein CAWGLGGSYNEQFF.

The CDR3 DNA sequence: TGTGCCAGCACTTTAGGACTAGCGTCTTACAATGAGCAGTTCTTC. It codes for CASTLGLASYNEQFF. This chain links TRBV5-4 with TRBJ2-1; TRBD2 aligns across 9 bases. CDR3 length: 15 amino acids. Losses at the gene ends were 6 bases for V and 4 bases for J; bases not matched to a gene: 8. Germline V gene sequence: CDR1 SGHNT, CDR2 YYREEE (reference sequence).

The chain joins TRBV7-8 to TRBJ2-7, with D unresolved. The CDR3 consists of 13 residues. CDR1 is SGHVS, CDR2 FQNEAQ, per germline. V lost 1 base and J 6 bases, leaving 10 bases between the germline ends. This CDR3 is CASSLEYLSEQYF. The CDR3 bases are TGTGCCAGCAGCTTAGAATATTTGAGCGAGCAGTACTTC. The variable domain in full, with the rest retrieved from reference TRBV7-8 and TRBJ2-7, is GAGVSQSPRYKVAKRGQDVALRCDPISGHVSLFWYQQALGQGPEFLTYFQNEAQLDKSGLPSDRFFAERPEGSVSTLKIQRTQQEDSAVYLCASSLEYLSEQYFGPGTRLTVT.

The CDR3 protein is CASRLLAGRNNEQFF. The DNA of the CDR3 is TGTGCCAGCAGACTGTTAGCGGGGCGAAACAATGAGCAGTTCTTC. This chain links TRBV7-2 with TRBJ2-1; 8 bases agree with TRBD2. The CDR3 covers 15 residues. The J segment lost 5 bases and the V segment lost 6 bases, leaving 9 bases of the junction unmatched. Germline V gives CDR1 SGHTA, CDR2 FQGNSA.

The chain combines TRBV30 with TRBJ2-4, with D perhaps TRBD2 (6 bases). Between the trimmed V and J ends, which lost 4 bases and 6 bases, there was a span of 19 bases. Germline CDR1 is GTSNPN and CDR2 is SVGIG (reference sequence). The length of the CDR3 is 15 residues. CDR3 in amino acids: CAWTLGSLGGNIQYF. The CDR3 DNA sequence: TGTGCCTGGACCCTGGGTAGCCTGGGAGGAAACATTCAGTACTTC.

In DNA, the CDR3 is TGTGCCCTAAATAATACCGTCGGGACTGAAGCTTTCTTT. It encodes CALNNTVGTEAFF. The chain joins TRBV24-1 to TRBJ1-1, with D unclear. The CDR3 loop spans 13 amino acids. Germline V gene sequence: CDR1 KGHDR, CDR2 SFDVKD. Trimming removed 12 bases at V and 5 bases at J, with 18 bases between.

The J gene is TRBJ1-4, the V gene TRBV29-1; D might be TRBD1 (5 bases). V was shortened by 1 base and J by 8 bases, with 11 bases between the two germline ends. Germline CDR1 reads SQVTM; CDR2 reads ANQGSEA. The CDR3 extends over 13 amino acids. The CDR3 is CSVEVAGKEKLFF. The CDR3, as DNA: TGCAGCGTTGAAGTTGCAGGGAAGGAAAAACTGTTTTTT.

The chain couples TRBV5-1 to TRBJ1-4; 8 nucleotides line up with TRBD1. Germline values: CDR1 SGHRS, CDR2 YFSETQ. This CDR3 contains 14 residues. J lost 0 bases, V lost 5 bases, and 0 bases had no gene match. DNA for the CDR3: TGCGCCAGCAGGGGACAGGCAACTAATGAAAAACTGTTTTTT. This encodes CASRGQATNEKLFF.

CDR3 loop: CASSPQIYNEQFF. The CDR3 DNA sequence: TGTGCCAGCAGCCCACAGATTTACAATGAGCAGTTCTTC. V usage is TRBV9 and J usage is TRBJ2-1; D remains ambiguous. Trimming pared 4 bases from V and 4 bases from J, leaving 9 bases between. This CDR3 is built from 13 residues. The germline V gene encodes CDR1 SGDLS and CDR2 YYNGEE.

Written as DNA, the CDR3 is TGCGCCAGCAGTGATTGGCGGGGGAGCTCCTACGAGCAGTACTTC. It is translated as CASSDWRGSSYEQYF. The chain recombines TRBV10-2 with TRBJ2-7; TRBD2 matches at 7 bases. V dropped 3 bases and J dropped 0; count of bases not matched to a gene: 5. The CDR3 runs to 15 residues. Germline lookup yields CDR1 WSHSY and CDR2 SAAADI.

The V call is TRBV15, the J call TRBJ1-5; D is unresolved. Trimming shortened V by 4 bases and J by 3 bases, and 13 bases separated the two germline ends. This CDR3 region has 15 residues. Germline V lookup: CDR1 LNHNV, CDR2 YYDKDF (reference sequence). For the CDR3, the DNA is TGTGCCACCAGCACGGACCCGGGGAACAATCAGCCCCAGCATTTT. It codes for CATSTDPGNNQPQHF.

Comment on this clone: The same CDR3 arises from other DNA sequences in this sample as well. The V and J genes are TRBV11-2 and TRBJ1-3; 8 bases map to TRBD1. This CDR3 comprises 15 residues. Trimming at V came to 3 bases and at J to 0 bases, leaving 1 base not matched to a gene. In germline, CDR1 is SGHAT, CDR2 FQNNGV. The CDR3 region is CASSFGQGSGNTIYF. DNA of the CDR3: TGTGCCAGCAGCTTTGGACAGGGCTCTGGAAACACCATATATTTT. Full variable domain (remainder filled in from reference TRBV11-2 and TRBJ1-3): EAGVAQSPRYKIIEKRQSVAFWCNPISGHATLYWYQQILGQGPKLLIQFQNNGVVDDSQLPKDRFSAERLKGVDSTLKIQPAKLEDSAVYLCASSFGQGSGNTIYFGEGSWLTVV.

This chain uses TRBV18 with TRBJ1-4, with D tentatively TRBD1 (5 bases). Trimming removed 6 bases from V and 0 bases from J, with 11 bases in between. CDR3 size: 15 residues. CDR1 and CDR2 from the germline V gene are KGHSH and LQKENI. CDR3 in amino acids: CASSQRDSTNEKLFF. CDR3 sequence (DNA): TGTGCCAGCTCCCAACGGGACTCAACTAATGAAAAACTGTTTTTT.

The V gene is TRBV2, the J gene TRBJ2-7, with D perhaps matching TRBD1 (6 bases). V lost 1 base and J 11 bases, leaving 18 bases between the germline ends. This CDR3 is built from 14 residues. Germline CDR1 is SNHLY and CDR2 is FYNNEI. CDR3 in DNA: TGTGCCAGCAGTGAAGAGGACCCCATGGACAGCGAGTACTTC. This codes for CASSEEDPMDSEYF.

V is TRBV28 and J is TRBJ1-3; 7 positions match TRBD1. Looked up from germline, CDR1 is MDHEN and CDR2 is SYDVKM. This CDR3 is 15 amino acids long. V trimming: 3 bases; J trimming: 5 bases; junction bases outside the gene matches: 7. CDR3 nucleotide sequence: TGTGCCAGCAGTTTCCCCTACAGGGGACGAAACACCATATATTTT. Its protein product is CASSFPYRGRNTIYF.

The V call is TRBV6-5, the J call TRBJ2-7; TRBD1 matches at 9 bases. Germline assignment: CDR1 MNHEY and CDR2 SVGAGI. CDR3 size: 15 residues. With 6 bases clipped from V and 5 bases from J, the junction kept 11 bases outside the gene matches. CDR3 nucleotides: TGTGCCAGCAGCTCAAGGGACAGGGCTCGGAACGAGCAGTACTTC. Protein product: CASSSRDRARNEQYF.